This passage covers 27 T cell receptor beta chains from one sample sequenced in a study of spatial heterogeneity in lung cancer. Findings and limits, study-wide: How many expanded intratumoral alpha and beta TCRs were present tracked the tumor mutation count, which was a count of nonsynonymous mutations.

Antigen specificity for these receptors is unknown. As to time point: sample taken at primary tumor resection. Using its own MiXCR run on the 5' RACE reads, TCRdb lists one record per CDR3 protein. The table lists some 97,000 distinct CDR3 sequences, nearly 4.5% of them singletons. The sequences come from lung tumor tissue, collected at surgery. The receptors originated from a male donor with early-stage non-small cell lung cancer.

The chain combines TRBV12-3 or TRBV12-4 with TRBJ1-3; D possibly corresponds to TRBD1 (5 bases). This CDR3 is 14 amino acids long. V was clipped by 4 bases and J by 2 bases, with 9 bases between them. Here the CDR3 reads CASSWEGPGNTIYF. The CDR3 nucleotides are TGTGCCAGCAGTTGGGAGGGGCCTGGAAACACCATATATTTT.

This clonotype showed up many times. The chain links TRBV29-1 to TRBJ2-3; D ambiguous. Germline V gene lookup returns CDR1 SQVTM and CDR2 ANQGSEA. V was clipped by 8 bases and J by 5 bases, with 14 bases between them. This CDR3 has 12 amino acids. The CDR3 sequence is CSSNGAGDTQYF. The DNA of the CDR3 is TGCAGCTCCAACGGAGCAGGAGATACGCAGTATTTT.

This clonotype showed up many times. The chain recombines TRBV27 with TRBJ2-7, with a tentative D call TRBD2 (5 bases). The CDR3 contains 13 residues. With 8 bases removed from V and 4 bases from J, the gap between germline ends came to 15 bases. Germline V gene sequence: CDR1 MNHEY, CDR2 SMNVEV (reference sequence). The CDR3 DNA sequence: TGTGCCAGCGGGCGGACTGCCTATTACGAGCAGTACTTC. This codes for CASGRTAYYEQYF.

In this sample, this clonotype turned up many times. The chain links TRBV2 to TRBJ1-1; TRBD1 is a possible D gene (6 bases). The CDR3 sequence is 15 residues long. Germline V gene sequence: CDR1 SNHLY, CDR2 FYNNEI. V was trimmed by 5 bases and J by 5 bases, leaving 18 bases between them. The CDR3 nucleotides read TGTGCCAGCAGTTATGCAGGGGTGAAGGAAACTGAAGCTTTCTTT. It translates to CASSYAGVKETEAFF.

This clonotype came up many times. This chain uses TRBV28 with TRBJ1-2; D gene uncertain. This CDR3 region has 11 residues. Trimming took off 8 bases at V and 9 bases at J, with 13 bases between the two ends. Germline V gives CDR1 MDHEN, CDR2 SYDVKM. The CDR3 DNA sequence: TGTGCCAGCTACCAGTCTGAGAGCTACACCTTC. Translated, it gives CASYQSESYTF.

The V and J genes are TRBV28 and TRBJ2-1; TRBD2 aligns across 9 bases. The CDR3 is 14 residues long. With V trimmed by 2 bases and J by 8 bases, 4 bases remained unmatched. Germline CDR1 reads MDHEN; CDR2 reads SYDVKM. The CDR3 DNA follows: TGTGCCAGCAGTTTAGCGGGAGGGTGGGATGAGCAGTTCTTC. Residues: CASSLAGGWDEQFF.

This clonotype was recorded a few times. The chain is built from TRBV3-1 and TRBJ1-5; D uncertain. V was pared by 4 bases and J by 8 bases, with 9 bases between. The CDR3 contains 12 residues. Germline CDR1 and CDR2: LGHDT and YNNKEL (reference sequence). Written as DNA, the CDR3 is TGTGCCAGCAGCCTGTTCGGAGAGCCCCAGCATTTT. Protein sequence: CASSLFGEPQHF.

This clonotype was recorded at least ten times. The genes are TRBV20-1 and TRBJ1-6, with D unclear. The CDR3 sequence is 12 residues long. Germline CDR1 is DFQATT and CDR2 is SNEGSKA (reference sequence). Trimming removed 1 base from V and 8 bases from J, with 6 bases in between. The CDR3 reads CSARGFDSPLHF. As DNA, the CDR3 is TGCAGTGCTAGAGGGTTCGATTCACCCCTCCACTTT.

In its sample, this clonotype was seen many times. V usage is TRBV27 and J usage is TRBJ2-5; the match to TRBD1 covers 9 bases. The trim removed 5 bases at V and 5 bases at J, leaving 6 bases unmatched. Germline CDR1 and CDR2: MNHEY and SMNVEV (reference sequence). The CDR3 spans 14 residues. CDR3: CASSIRTGEETQYF. In DNA, the CDR3 is TGTGCCAGCAGTATCCGGACAGGGGAGGAGACCCAGTACTTC.

This clonotype has a count of ten or more. The J gene is TRBJ1-5, the V gene TRBV20-1, with D possibly matching TRBD1 (6 bases). V was clipped by 7 bases and J by 4 bases, with 14 bases between them. Germline CDR1 reads DFQATT; CDR2 reads SNEGSKA (reference sequence). This CDR3 is 13 amino acids long. The DNA of the CDR3 is TGCAGTGTCGCGATCAGGGGTAATCAGCCCCAGCATTTT. This codes for CSVAIRGNQPQHF.

This clonotype was counted ten times or more. The J gene is TRBJ2-1, the V gene TRBV4-1; TRBD1 or TRBD2 may be the D gene (6 bases each). Germline V gene data show CDR1 as MGHRA and CDR2 as YSYEKL. V was clipped by 1 base and J by 15 bases, with 16 bases between them. The CDR3 covers 13 residues. CDR3 residues: CASSQALGGSRFF. The CDR3 nucleotides are TGCGCCAGCAGCCAAGCCCTAGGGGGGTCCCGGTTCTTC.

Many counts were recorded for this clonotype. The V call is TRBV7-3, the J call TRBJ2-1; D call uncertain. V lost 4 bases and J 9 bases, leaving 10 bases between the germline ends. Germline V gene sequence: CDR1 SGHTA, CDR2 FQGTGA. This CDR3 contains 12 residues. The CDR3 loop is CASSSPRGEQFF. For the CDR3, the DNA is TGTGCCAGCAGCTCCCCCAGAGGTGAGCAGTTCTTC.

Many counts were recorded for this clonotype. The V gene is TRBV6-1, the J gene TRBJ2-3, with TRBD2 matching 12 bases. The CDR3 contains 16 residues. V lost 5 bases and J lost 5; bases outside the gene matches: 8. Germline-derived CDR1 and CDR2 are MNHNS and SASEGT. CDR3 nucleotide sequence: TGTGCCAGCAGTTTCTCCCTAGCGGGAGGGGAAGATACGCAGTATTTT. Translated, it gives CASSFSLAGGEDTQYF.

The table lists this clonotype with many counts. This rearrangement joins TRBV13 to TRBJ2-5; D is unclear. Trimming shortened V by 7 bases and J by 5 bases, and 14 bases separated the two germline ends. Per germline, CDR1 PRHDT and CDR2 FYEKMQ (reference sequence). The CDR3 spans 13 residues. CDR3 loop: CASTDSSGETQYF. In DNA, the CDR3 is TGTGCCAGCACCGATAGTTCCGGGGAGACCCAGTACTTC.

This clonotype showed up many times. The chain carries TRBV6-1 and TRBJ2-1, with D perhaps TRBD1 or TRBD2 (5 bases each). V was cut by 0 bases and J by 7 bases, with 10 bases left in between. Germline values: CDR1 MNHNS, CDR2 SASEGT. This CDR3 has 14 residues. The CDR3 bases are TGTGCCAGCAGTGAAGCGCTTGGGGGAAATGAGCAGTTCTTC. As protein: CASSEALGGNEQFF.

This clonotype was detected ten times or more. The CDR3 region is CASSSLTSYNEQFF. CDR3 DNA sequence: TGTGCCAGCAGCTCGTTGACTAGCTACAATGAGCAGTTCTTC. The chain couples TRBV11-2 to TRBJ2-1; D perhaps matches TRBD2 (6 bases). Germline CDR1 and CDR2: SGHAT and FQNNGV. The CDR3 is made up of 14 amino acids. The ends were cut back, 4 bases at V and 3 bases at J, with 10 bases in the middle.

This clonotype has at least ten counts. The chain has TRBV29-1 and TRBJ2-3, with TRBD1 identical over 8 bases. Per germline, CDR1 SQVTM and CDR2 ANQGSEA. The CDR3 sequence is 13 residues long. After removal of 4 bases from V and 0 bases from J, the junction contained 0 bases not matched to a gene. This CDR3 is CSVGDRSTDTQYF. DNA for the CDR3: TGCAGCGTTGGGGACAGGAGCACAGATACGCAGTATTTT.

The sample holds a few counts of this clonotype. This chain uses TRBV18 with TRBJ1-1, with 8 bases aligning to TRBD1. This CDR3 region has 16 residues. Per the germline V gene, CDR1 is KGHSH and CDR2 is LQKENI. V dropped 5 bases and J dropped 2; count of bases not matched to a gene: 10. The CDR3 spells CASSVLSGTGNTEAFF. In DNA form, the CDR3 reads TGTGCCAGCTCAGTACTATCCGGGACAGGTAACACTGAAGCTTTCTTT.

This clonotype was detected many times. The chain carries TRBV28 and TRBJ2-3; D is ambiguous. The CDR3 length is 13 residues. The germline CDR1 and CDR2 sequences are MDHEN and SYDVKM. V was cut by 4 bases and J by 10 bases, with 15 bases left in between. The CDR3 here is CASSSTQLRAQYF. DNA of the CDR3: TGTGCCAGCAGTTCTACCCAACTAAGGGCGCAGTATTTT.

This clonotype was detected ten times or more. J is TRBJ1-5 and V is TRBV5-6, with a weak D call TRBD1 (5 bases). Deletions cut 4 bases from V and 5 bases from J, with 13 bases between. Germline V gives CDR1 SGHDT, CDR2 YYEEEE. The CDR3 length is 14 residues. CDR3 sequence reads: CASSQGPLDQPQHF. CDR3 nucleotide sequence: TGTGCCAGCAGCCAGGGCCCATTAGATCAGCCCCAGCATTTT.

This clonotype was counted many times. This rearrangement joins TRBV6-6 to TRBJ1-1; D unclear. V lost 0 bases and J 6 bases, leaving 5 bases between the germline ends. The CDR3 totals 12 residues. Looked up from germline, CDR1 is MNHNY and CDR2 is SVGAGI (reference sequence). The CDR3 nucleotides are TGTGCCAGCAGTTACTCGTTGGCTGAAGCTTTCTTT. Its protein product is CASSYSLAEAFF.

This clonotype was seen repeatedly, ten times or more. The V gene is TRBV7-6, the J gene TRBJ1-2; D is ambiguous. The ends were cut back, 5 bases at V and 4 bases at J, with 11 bases in the middle. Germline CDR1 and CDR2: SGHVS and FNYEAQ. The CDR3 is made up of 13 amino acids. Here the CDR3 DNA reads TGTGCCAGCAGCACTCGACGTACCTATGGCTACACCTTC. It specifies CASSTRRTYGYTF. The whole variable domain, filled in from reference TRBV7-6 and TRBJ1-2, reads GAGVSQSPRYKVTKRGQDVALRCDPISGHVSLYWYRQALGQGPEFLTYFNYEAQQDKSGLPNDRFSAERPEGSISTLTIQRTEQRDSAMYRCASSTRRTYGYTFGSGTRLTVV.

The genes are TRBV7-8 and TRBJ1-1, with TRBD1 as a possible D gene (5 bases). Germline CDR1 is SGHVS and CDR2 is FQNEAQ. V lost 1 base and J lost 1, with 13 bases in between. This CDR3 is built from 16 residues. CDR3 nucleotide sequence: TGTGCCAGCAGCTTAGAGGGGCGGATGAGGAACACTGAAGCTTTCTTT. Its protein product is CASSLEGRMRNTEAFF.

J is TRBJ1-5 and V is TRBV6-1; TRBD1 matches at 7 bases. Unmatched junction bases numbered 15, after V lost 4 bases and J lost 0 bases. Germline V gives CDR1 MNHNS, CDR2 SASEGT. The CDR3 is 19 residues long. The chain's CDR3 is CASSGGDRDYSYSNQPQHF. The CDR3 DNA reads TGTGCCAGCAGTGGAGGGGACAGAGACTACTCTTATAGCAATCAGCCCCAGCATTTT.

Remarks on this clonotype: This clone may be a read error of a much larger clone one base away. The chain couples TRBV11-2 to TRBJ2-5; weak D call: TRBD1 (6 bases). Deletions cut 5 bases from V and 3 bases from J, with 10 bases between. The CDR3 consists of 13 residues. From germline, CDR1 is SGHAT and CDR2 FQNNGV. In DNA, the CDR3 is TGTGCCAGCAGCCCCAGGACAGAAGAGACCCAGTACTTC. It encodes CASSPRTEETQYF.

This clonotype has just a few counts. A clone one base away is much larger, so this may be a read error. V usage is TRBV12-3 or TRBV12-4 and J usage is TRBJ2-1; 9 bases fit TRBD1. The CDR3 loop spans 16 amino acids. The DNA for the CDR3 is TGTGTCAGCACCGACCTAGGGGGACAGGGCTACAATGAGCAGTTCTTC. Translating gives CVSTDLGGQGYNEQFF.

This clonotype showed up many times. The V gene is TRBV3-1, the J gene TRBJ2-7; 9 nucleotides agree with TRBD2. V dropped 0 bases and J dropped 4; count of bases not matched to a gene: 13. The CDR3 length is 18 residues. The germline V gene encodes CDR1 LGHDT and CDR2 YNNKEL (reference sequence). Here the CDR3 DNA reads TGTGCCAGCAGCCAAGATCTCCCGGGGAGCGGGAGGAGGTACGAGCAGTACTTC. Translation gives CASSQDLPGSGRRYEQYF.